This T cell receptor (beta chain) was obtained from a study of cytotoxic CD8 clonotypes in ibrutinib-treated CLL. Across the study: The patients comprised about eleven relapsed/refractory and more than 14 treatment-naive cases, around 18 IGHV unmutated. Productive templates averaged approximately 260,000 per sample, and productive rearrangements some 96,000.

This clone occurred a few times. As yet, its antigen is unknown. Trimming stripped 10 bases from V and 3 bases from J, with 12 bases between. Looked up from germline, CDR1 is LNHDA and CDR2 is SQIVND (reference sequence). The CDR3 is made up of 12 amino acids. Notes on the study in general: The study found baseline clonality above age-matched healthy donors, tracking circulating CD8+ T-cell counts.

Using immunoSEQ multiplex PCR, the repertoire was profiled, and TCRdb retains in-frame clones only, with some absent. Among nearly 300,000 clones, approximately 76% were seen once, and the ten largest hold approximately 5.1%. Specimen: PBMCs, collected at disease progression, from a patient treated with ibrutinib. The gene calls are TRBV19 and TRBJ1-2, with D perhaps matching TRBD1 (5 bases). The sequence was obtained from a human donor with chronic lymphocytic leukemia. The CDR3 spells CATSGPDYGYTF. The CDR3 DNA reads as TGTGCCACCTCGGGACCTGACTATGGCTACACCTTC.